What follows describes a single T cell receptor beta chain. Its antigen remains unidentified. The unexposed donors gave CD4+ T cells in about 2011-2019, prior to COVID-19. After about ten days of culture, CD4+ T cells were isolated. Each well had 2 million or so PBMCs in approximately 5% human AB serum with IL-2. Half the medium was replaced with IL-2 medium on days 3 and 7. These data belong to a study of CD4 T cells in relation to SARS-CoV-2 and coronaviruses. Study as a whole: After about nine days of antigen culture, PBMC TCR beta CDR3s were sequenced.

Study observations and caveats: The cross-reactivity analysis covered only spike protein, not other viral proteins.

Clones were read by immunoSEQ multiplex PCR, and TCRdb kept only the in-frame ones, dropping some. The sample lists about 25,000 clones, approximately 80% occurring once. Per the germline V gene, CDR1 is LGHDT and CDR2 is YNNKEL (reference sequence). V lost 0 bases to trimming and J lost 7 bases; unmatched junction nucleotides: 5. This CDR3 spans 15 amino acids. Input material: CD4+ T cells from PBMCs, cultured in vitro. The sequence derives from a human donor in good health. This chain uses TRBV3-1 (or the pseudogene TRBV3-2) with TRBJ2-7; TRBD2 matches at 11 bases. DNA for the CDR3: TGTGCCAGCAGCCAAGATAGCGGGAGGGCGCGAGAGCAGTACTTC. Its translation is CASSQDSGRAREQYF.